The source of this T cell receptor beta chain is a study of blood T cell repertoires in COVID-19. Libraries were prepared by immunoSEQ multiplex PCR; TCRdb keeps only in-frame clonotypes and omits some of them. The table includes under 200,000 clones, under 90% detected once. Trimming took off 6 bases at V and 2 bases at J, with 14 bases between the two ends. This CDR3 has 15 residues. The germline gives CDR1 LNHDA, CDR2 SQIVND (reference sequence). Clinical history as reported by participants underpinned cohort assignment. The receptor was isolated from a man in his fifties or sixties who had recovered from COVID-19. V is TRBV19 and J is TRBJ1-5; a weak D match, TRBD1 (5 bases). The sequencing sample was made of PBMCs or T cells enriched from blood (not recorded which). The CDR3 bases are TGTGCCAGTAGCAACTTCGGAGGGGGCAATCAGCCCCAGCATTTT. Protein: CASSNFGGGNQPQHF.